This TCR beta chain was obtained from a study of blood T cell repertoires in COVID-19. Donors in Cohort 3 counted as recovered after two negative PCRs, clearance, or symptom resolution. Trimming took 8 bases from V and 6 from J; bases not matched to a gene: 7. Germline V gene data show CDR1 as MNHEY and CDR2 as SVGAGI. This CDR3 region has 13 residues. Produced via immunoSEQ multiplex PCR; TCRdb's table is partial and in-frame only. This sample has about 300,000 clones; around 84% occur once, and the top ten carry 3.5% to 5%. The receptor was isolated from a man aged 25 to 45 who had recovered from COVID-19. The V and J genes are TRBV6-5 and TRBJ2-1; 7 nucleotides match TRBD1. What was sequenced was PBMCs or T cells enriched from blood (not recorded which). The CDR3 is CASSNYRGNEQFF. For the CDR3, the DNA is TGTGCCAGCTCCAATTACAGGGGCAATGAGCAGTTCTTC.